A single sample is the source of the 23 T cell receptor beta chains below, sequenced in a study of shared clonotypes between healthy human individuals. Some clones are missing from TCRdb's copy, which holds only in-frame ones; the method was immunoSEQ multiplex PCR. The table records roughly 2 million clones, roughly 95% of them present only once. Source material: naive CD4+ T cells sorted from blood. Indicated subset: CD45RA+ positively selected. The receptor set was obtained from a man between 18 and 29 years old in good health.

The chain is built from TRBV6-1 and TRBJ2-7; possible D gene TRBD1, 5 bases. Germline CDR1 and CDR2: MNHNS and SASEGT. The CDR3 runs 14 residues. Trimming cost V 4 bases and J 6 bases, with 16 bases left between them. CDR3 amino acids: CASSAAGISSEQYF. DNA for the CDR3: TGTGCCAGCAGTGCGGCAGGGATCTCGTCCGAGCAGTACTTC.

The chain is built from TRBV9 and TRBJ1-4, with a tentative D call TRBD1 (6 bases). CDR3 length equals 16 residues. The V end was cut by 1 base, the J end by 3 bases, with 13 bases between. The V gene's germline CDR1 is SGDLS and CDR2 YYNGEE. Here the CDR3 DNA reads TGTGCCAGCAGCGTAAGGTCAGGACAGCCTAATGAAAAACTGTTTTTT. Protein: CASSVRSGQPNEKLFF.

V is TRBV19 and J is TRBJ2-4; 9 nucleotides line up with TRBD2. This CDR3 region has 14 residues. From germline, CDR1 is LNHDA and CDR2 SQIVND (reference sequence). The J segment lost 13 bases and the V segment lost 1 base, leaving 8 bases of the junction unmatched. The CDR3 region is CASSIGGSGSLQYF. DNA for the CDR3: TGTGCCAGTAGTATAGGAGGTAGCGGGAGCTTACAGTACTTC. Using reference TRBV19 and TRBJ2-4 for the parts outside the CDR3, the full variable domain is DGGITQSPKYLFRKEGQNVTLSCEQNLNHDAMYWYRQDPGQGLRLIYYSQIVNDFQKGDIAEGYSVSREKKESFPLTVTSAQKNPTAFYLCASSIGGSGSLQYFGAGTRLSVL.

This CDR3 is CASSLDGLSGTPDTQYF. For the CDR3, the DNA is TGCGCCAGCAGCTTGGACGGGCTTAGCGGGACGCCCGATACGCAGTATTTT. This chain links TRBV5-1 with TRBJ2-3, with 8 bases that match TRBD2. V was clipped by 0 bases and J by 6 bases; unmatched bases: 12. Looked up from germline, CDR1 is SGHRS and CDR2 is YFSETQ. This CDR3 spans 17 amino acids.

This chain uses TRBV2 with TRBJ1-3; 7 bases agree with TRBD1. This CDR3 is built from 17 residues. Trimming removed 6 bases from V and 0 bases from J; junction bases left unmatched: 11. Germline assignment: CDR1 SNHLY and CDR2 FYNNEI. The chain's CDR3 is CASRRPVYRGSGNTIYF. CDR3 nucleotides: TGTGCCAGCAGGCGGCCCGTCTACAGGGGCTCTGGAAACACCATATATTTT. The variable domain in full, completed from reference TRBV2 and TRBJ1-3, reads EPEVTQTPSHQVTQMGQEVILRCVPISNHLYFYWYRQILGQKVEFLVSFYNNEISEKSEIFDDQFSVERPDGSNFTLKIRSTKLEDSAMYFCASRRPVYRGSGNTIYFGEGSWLTVV.

The CDR3: CASSFNQRGTEAFF. CDR3 coding DNA: TGTGCCAGCAGCTTTAACCAAAGAGGAACTGAAGCTTTCTTT. The chain employs TRBV7-9 and TRBJ1-1, with no clear D. This CDR3 is built from 14 residues. Trimming cost V 3 bases and J 5 bases, with 13 bases left between them. Germline CDR1 and CDR2: SEHNR and FQNEAQ (reference sequence).

The chain links TRBV27 to TRBJ1-6, with a possible D match to TRBD1 (6 bases). The CDR3 covers 15 residues. Trimming shortened V by 8 bases and J by 7 bases, and 18 bases separated the two germline ends. Germline loops: CDR1 MNHEY, CDR2 SMNVEV (reference sequence). Here the CDR3 DNA reads TGTGCCAGCTCATCGATGGGGGCGGGCAATTCACCCCTCCACTTT. This encodes CASSSMGAGNSPLHF.

This sequence joins TRBV5-4 and TRBJ1-2; D is unresolved. With 0 bases removed from V and 2 bases from J, the gap between germline ends came to 11 bases. The CDR3 runs to 15 residues. Germline V gene data show CDR1 as SGHNT and CDR2 as YYREEE (reference sequence). CDR3 protein: CASSLGGGGNYGYTF. In nucleotides, the CDR3 is TGTGCCAGCAGCTTGGGCGGAGGAGGGAACTATGGCTACACCTTC.

The genes are TRBV10-1 and TRBJ2-1; possibly TRBD2 for D (6 bases). This CDR3 is 16 amino acids long. CDR1 is WNHNN, CDR2 SYGVQD, per germline (reference sequence). The V gene lost 4 bases and the J gene lost 0 bases, with 13 bases spanning the gap. The CDR3 is CASSGDSPSSYNEQFF. The CDR3 DNA reads as TGCGCCAGCAGTGGGGACTCACCGAGCTCCTACAATGAGCAGTTCTTC.

This clone was found once. The chain joins TRBV7-2 to TRBJ2-2, with 8 bases lining up with TRBD1. V was pared by 5 bases and J by 5 bases, with 10 bases of the junction left unmatched. The germline CDR1 and CDR2 sequences are SGHTA and FQGNSA. This CDR3 spans 16 amino acids. The CDR3 is CASSALRGRGTGELFF. The CDR3 nucleotides are TGTGCCAGCAGCGCCCTCAGGGGGCGAGGTACCGGGGAGCTGTTTTTT. Filled out from reference TRBV7-2 and TRBJ2-2, the complete variable domain reads GAGVSQSPSNKVTEKGKDVELRCDPISGHTALYWYRQSLGQGLEFLIYFQGNSAPDKSGLPSDRFSAERTGGSVSTLTIQRTQQEDSAVYLCASSALRGRGTGELFFGEGSRLTVL.

The chain joins TRBV5-3 to TRBJ1-4; TRBD1 aligns across 7 bases. TRBV5-3 is known as an ORF, though its function is uncertain. The CDR3 has 17 residues. The trim removed 4 bases at V and 0 bases at J, leaving 9 bases unmatched. CDR3 sequence (DNA): TGTGCCAGAAGCAAGATAGGGACAGTTACAACTAATGAAAAACTGTTTTTT. It encodes CARSKIGTVTTNEKLFF.

V is TRBV2 and J is TRBJ1-4, with unresolved D. In germline, CDR1 is SNHLY, CDR2 FYNNEI. The germline V and J ends were trimmed by 6 bases and 3 bases, with 14 bases remaining between them. The CDR3 spans 15 residues. CDR3 DNA sequence: TGTGCCAGCAGCAAAAAGGGCGCAGCTAATGAAAAACTGTTTTTT. Protein product: CASSKKGAANEKLFF.

The V and J genes are TRBV27 and TRBJ2-5; D ambiguous. Deletions cut 6 bases from V and 4 bases from J, with 12 bases between. The V gene's germline CDR1 is MNHEY and CDR2 SMNVEV (reference sequence). The CDR3 loop spans 13 amino acids. CDR3 coding DNA: TGTGCCAGCAGGAGCGACTTTAGAGAGACCCAGTACTTC. Amino acid sequence: CASRSDFRETQYF.

This chain links TRBV29-1 with TRBJ2-1, with a tentative D call TRBD1 (6 bases). Per the germline V gene, CDR1 is SQVTM and CDR2 is ANQGSEA. The V end lost 2 bases, the J end lost 3 bases, and 11 bases lay between the germline ends. The CDR3 spans 14 residues. CDR3 coding DNA: TGCAGCGTTGAAAACGGACAGATCTACAATGAGCAGTTCTTC. Its translation is CSVENGQIYNEQFF.

The chain recombines TRBV6-5 with TRBJ2-5, with 8 bases lining up with TRBD1. CDR1 and CDR2 (germline): MNHEY, SVGAGI. This CDR3 contains 15 residues. V was clipped by 5 bases and J by 4 bases; unmatched bases: 9. The CDR3 protein is CASSLTRGRGETQYF. The CDR3 coding sequence is TGTGCCAGCAGTCTTACCAGGGGGCGGGGAGAGACCCAGTACTTC.

The rearrangement links TRBV18 to TRBJ1-1; unclear D gene. The CDR3 consists of 15 residues. Germline V gene lookup returns CDR1 KGHSH and CDR2 LQKENI. Between the trimmed V and J ends, which lost 4 bases and 0 bases, there was a span of 12 bases. This chain's CDR3 is CASSQSRNLNTEAFF. In DNA, the CDR3 is TGTGCCAGCTCACAAAGCAGGAACTTGAACACTGAAGCTTTCTTT.

The gene calls are TRBV5-1 and TRBJ2-6; 8 positions match TRBD1. V was clipped by 3 bases and J by 0 bases; unmatched bases: 8. Germline loops: CDR1 SGHRS, CDR2 YFSETQ. This CDR3 has 18 residues. CDR3 in DNA: TGCGCCAGCAGCTCGAGGACAGGGACCAGCTCTGGGGCCAACGTCCTGACTTTC. Protein sequence: CASSSRTGTSSGANVLTF.

The chain is built from TRBV7-2 and TRBJ1-2; possible D gene TRBD1, 5 bases. Germline lookup yields CDR1 SGHTA and CDR2 FQGNSA. V shed 1 base and J shed 2 bases, with 17 bases lying between them. CDR3 length: 17 amino acids. In DNA form, the CDR3 reads TGTGCCAGCAGCTTAGTGCTGGGGCCCAGTAACAACTATGGCTACACCTTC. Its protein product is CASSLVLGPSNNYGYTF.

The V gene is TRBV30, the J gene TRBJ1-6; D ambiguous. The V gene's germline CDR1 is GTSNPN and CDR2 SVGIG (reference sequence). The CDR3 contains 16 residues. V was shortened by 2 bases and J by 5 bases, with 16 bases between the two germline ends. CDR3 in DNA: TGTGCCTGGAGTTCTTTGGTGGGAGGAAATAATTCACCCCTCCACTTT. This codes for CAWSSLVGGNNSPLHF.

The J gene is TRBJ2-7, the V gene TRBV2; D possibly uses TRBD1 or TRBD2 (6 bases each). CDR3 length equals 16 residues. The ends were cut back, 7 bases at V and 6 bases at J, with 25 bases in the middle. Germline loops: CDR1 SNHLY, CDR2 FYNNEI. Here the CDR3 reads CASNVLFGGGSGEQYF. The CDR3 DNA sequence: TGTGCCAGCAACGTGTTGTTCGGAGGGGGAAGTGGCGAGCAGTACTTC.

This chain links TRBV11-3 with TRBJ1-1; no definite D call. Germline-derived CDR1 and CDR2 are SGHNT and YENEEA. V was pared by 6 bases and J by 1 base, with 6 bases between. This CDR3 spans 12 amino acids. DNA for the CDR3: TGTGCCAGCAGGCTCACGAACACTGAAGCTTTCTTT. Translating gives CASRLTNTEAFF.

V gene TRBV6-5 combines with J gene TRBJ2-1; TRBD2 matches 12 bases. The germline gives CDR1 MNHEY, CDR2 SVGAGI. The CDR3 is 16 residues long. V was pared by 0 bases and J by 6 bases, with 3 bases of the junction left unmatched. The CDR3 DNA is TGTGCCAGCAGTTACTCCCTAGCGGGGGGGCCCAATGAGCAGTTCTTC. This sequence encodes CASSYSLAGGPNEQFF.

J is TRBJ2-4 and V is TRBV9; weak D call: TRBD2 (5 bases). Germline V lookup: CDR1 SGDLS, CDR2 YYNGEE. This CDR3 is 13 amino acids long. The V gene lost 4 bases and the J gene lost 6 bases, with 11 bases spanning the gap. The CDR3 spells CASSSRAANIQYF. CDR3 bases: TGTGCCAGCAGCTCCCGAGCGGCAAACATTCAGTACTTC. Together with reference TRBV9 and TRBJ2-4, the CDR3 gives the full variable domain: DSGVTQTPKHLITATGQRVTLRCSPRSGDLSVYWYQQSLDQGLQFLIQYYNGEERAKGNILERFSAQQFPDLHSELNLSSLELGDSALYFCASSSRAANIQYFGAGTRLSVL.